The entry below describes one TCR beta chain. The antigen remains unidentified. This sample stems from a study of cytomegalovirus exposure and HLA in healthy donors. These donors were members of the roughly 130-subject validation cohort, a group separate from the approximately 670-subject first cohort. Here immunoSEQ multiplex PCR was the method, and the copy in TCRdb shows in-frame clones only, minus some. The sample yields over 85,000 clones, roughly 92% seen once. Study-wide points: The finding came from a later analysis; first-cohort TCR clusters tended to co-occur in the 130 or so validation repertoires.

Sequenced sample: PBMCs. The TCR originated in a young woman in good health and CMV-seropositive.

The CDR3 loop reads CASSSVGSGRDSTDTQYF. CDR3 coding DNA: TGCGCCAGCAGCTCGGTCGGTAGCGGGAGGGATAGCACAGATACGCAGTATTTT. The J gene is TRBJ2-3, the V gene TRBV5-1; 11 positions agree with TRBD2. Looked up from germline, CDR1 is SGHRS and CDR2 is YFSETQ. The ends lost 3 bases at V and 0 bases at J; junction bases unmatched: 9. The CDR3 extends over 18 amino acids.